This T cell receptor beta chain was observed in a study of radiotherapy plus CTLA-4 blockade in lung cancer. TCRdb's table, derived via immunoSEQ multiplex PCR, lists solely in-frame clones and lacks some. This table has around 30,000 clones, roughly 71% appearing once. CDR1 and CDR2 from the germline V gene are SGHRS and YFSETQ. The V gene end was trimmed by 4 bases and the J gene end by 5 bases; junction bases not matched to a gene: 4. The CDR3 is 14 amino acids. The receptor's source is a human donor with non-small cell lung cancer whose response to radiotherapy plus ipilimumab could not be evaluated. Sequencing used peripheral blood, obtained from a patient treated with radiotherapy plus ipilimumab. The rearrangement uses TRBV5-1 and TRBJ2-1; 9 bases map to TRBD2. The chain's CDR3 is CASSLGGGDNEQFF. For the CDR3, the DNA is TGCGCCAGCAGCCTGGGCGGGGGGGACAATGAGCAGTTCTTC. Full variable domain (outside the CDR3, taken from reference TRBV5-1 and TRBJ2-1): KAGVTQTPRYLIKTRGQQVTLSCSPISGHRSVSWYQQTPGQGLQFLFEYFSETQRNKGNFPGRFSGRQFSNSRSEMNVSTLELGDSALYLCASSLGGGDNEQFFGPGTRLTVL.